Sequencing of this T cell receptor beta chain was carried out in a study of OX40 agonist ivuxolimab in advanced cancers. Study context: Dose-escalation subjects each had hepatocellular carcinoma, melanoma, renal cell or head and neck cancer. Findings and limits, study-wide: Nonresponders included some who also had low normalized T-cell clonal expansion. CD8+ T cells showed, on average, more clonal expansion than CD4+ cells.

After removal of 0 bases from V and 2 bases from J, the junction contained 1 base not matched to a gene. Germline V gene lookup returns CDR1 SGHRS and CDR2 YFSETQ. The CDR3 totals 16 residues. Only in-frame clones appear in the TCRdb table, and some are missing; sequencing was by immunoSEQ multiplex PCR. The data contain approximately 96,000 clones, about 92% of them singletons. About this clone itself: The antigen is unknown.

The starting material was CD4+ or CD8+ T cells sorted from blood, obtained in a trial of the OX40 agonist ivuxolimab. This sequence was found in an adult with an advanced solid tumor such as melanoma, head and neck, liver or kidney cancer. The genes are TRBV5-1 and TRBJ2-1; the match to TRBD2 covers 11 bases. CDR3 in DNA: TGCGCCAGCAGCTTGGTAGCGGGAGGGCCCTACAATGAGCAGTTCTTC. Translating it yields CASSLVAGGPYNEQFF.